This T cell receptor (beta chain) originates from a study of blood T cells in healthy people across ages. The people who gave samples were healthy Caucasians from Russia, aged about 6 to 95. This clonotype was seen more than once but under ten times. Its antigen is not known. For the second PCR, which ran for 7 to 11 cycles, a sample-barcoded 5' primer and a J-beta primer mix were used. TCRdb analysed the 5' RACE reads with MiXCR anew, one entry per CDR3 protein. The sample carries 800,000 to 1,000,000 distinct CDR3 sequences, about 48% recorded once. The CDR3 runs to 17 residues. CDR1 and CDR2 from the germline V gene are DFQATT and SNEGSKA (reference sequence). Between the trimmed V and J ends, which lost 2 bases and 1 base, there was a span of 15 bases. Study findings and constraints: Older individuals had lower TCR beta diversity per million T cells (the decline was roughly linear).

The sample taken for sequencing was blood. The sequence was collected from a man younger than 45 in good health. This chain connects TRBV20-1 to TRBJ2-6, with D possibly matching TRBD1 (7 bases). CDR3 protein: CSARRQGGPSGANVLTF. Here the CDR3 DNA reads TGCAGTGCTAGACGACAGGGAGGCCCTTCTGGGGCCAACGTCCTGACTTTC.